This TCR beta chain originates from a study of sequential checkpoint blockade in melanoma. TCRdb's table, derived via immunoSEQ multiplex PCR, lists solely in-frame clones and lacks some. Counted here are 15,000 to 20,000 clones, about two thirds occurring once; the ten biggest clones make up under 20%. CDR1 and CDR2 from the germline V gene are SGHRS and YFSETQ. This CDR3 is built from 14 residues. With 7 bases clipped from V and 3 bases from J, the junction kept 8 bases outside the gene matches. Treatment indicated: randomized to nivolumab then ipilimumab (arm A) or the reverse (arm B). The sample consisted of CD8+ T cells sorted from blood (inferred from file names), taken from a patient given nivolumab and ipilimumab in sequence. The TCR sequence derives from a human donor with melanoma. The genes are TRBV5-1 and TRBJ2-7; 9 bases line up with TRBD1. The DNA of the CDR3 is TGCGCCAGCTCGGGGACAGGGAGGGGCTACGAGCAGTACTTC. This translates into CASSGTGRGYEQYF.